These T cell receptor beta chains were read from a single sample in a study of cytomegalovirus exposure and HLA in healthy donors. Some clones are missing from TCRdb's copy, which holds only in-frame ones; the method was immunoSEQ multiplex PCR. Among 80,000 to 100,000 clones listed, roughly 91% were seen once. The sample taken for sequencing was PBMCs. The receptors were gathered from a man under 40 in good health and CMV-seronegative. Both conserved end residues are part of each CDR3. A D gene is named only where the DNA matches it firmly. Size tells how often a clone was seen (once, few, many) or the class of an expanded clone, and some rows leave it out.

size: -; J: TRBJ1-1; length: 13; D: -; V: TRBV6-4; CDR3: CASSEGGDTEAFF; DNA: TGTGCCAGCAGTGAAGGAGGGGACACTGAAGCTTTCTTT
size: -; J: TRBJ1-6; length: 15; D: TRBD1; V: TRBV9; CDR3: CASSVEGTANSPLHF; DNA: TGTGCCAGCAGCGTAGAGGGGACAGCTAATTCACCCCTCCACTTT
size: -; J: TRBJ2-7; length: 16; D: TRBD1; V: TRBV10-1; CDR3: CASSESGTGLFYEQYF; DNA: TGCGCCAGCAGTGAGTCCGGGACAGGGCTTTTCTACGAGCAGTACTTC
size: -; J: TRBJ2-1; length: 15; D: -; V: TRBV7-2; CDR3: CASSLGSPTYNEQFF; DNA: TGTGCCAGCAGCTTGGGCAGTCCAACCTACAATGAGCAGTTCTTC
size: -; J: TRBJ2-5; length: 14; D: -; V: TRBV5-1; CDR3: CASSLRRGQETQYF; DNA: TGCGCCAGCAGCCTCCGACGGGGACAAGAGACCCAGTACTTC
size: -; J: TRBJ2-2; length: 12; D: -; V: TRBV11-2; CDR3: CASSLDLGELFF; DNA: TGTGCCAGCAGCTTGGACTTGGGGGAGCTGTTTTTT
size: -; J: TRBJ1-1; length: 13; D: -; V: TRBV18; CDR3: CASSPIGGTEAFF; DNA: TGTGCCAGCTCACCAATAGGGGGCACTGAAGCTTTCTTT
size: once; J: TRBJ2-3; length: 15; D: -; V: TRBV7-6; CDR3: CASSPDTTVTDTQYF; DNA: TGTGCCAGCAGCCCGGACACGACGGTAACAGATACGCAGTATTTT
size: -; J: TRBJ1-1; length: 12; D: -; V: TRBV29-1; CDR3: CSVDRGGTEAFF; DNA: TGCAGCGTCGACCGGGGGGGGACTGAAGCTTTCTTT
size: -; J: TRBJ2-7; length: 12; D: TRBD1; V: TRBV29-1; CDR3: CSGVTGAAEQYF; DNA: TGCAGCGGCGTGACAGGGGCCGCCGAGCAGTACTTC
size: -; J: TRBJ2-5; length: 13; D: -; V: TRBV6-5; CDR3: CASSYYKQETQYF; DNA: TGTGCCAGCAGTTACTACAAGCAAGAGACCCAGTACTTC
size: -; J: TRBJ2-7; length: 13; D: TRBD1; V: TRBV6-5; CDR3: CATTTGGSYEQYF; DNA: TGTGCCACCACCACAGGGGGTTCGTACGAGCAGTACTTC
size: -; J: TRBJ2-7; length: 13; D: TRBD2; V: TRBV30; CDR3: CACLAGGPYEQYF; DNA: TGTGCCTGCCTAGCGGGAGGGCCCTACGAGCAGTACTTC
size: -; J: TRBJ1-4; length: 14; D: TRBD1; V: TRBV28; CDR3: CASSEQGAREKLFF; DNA: TGTGCCAGCAGTGAGCAGGGGGCCAGGGAAAAACTGTTTTTT
size: -; J: TRBJ2-1; length: 15; D: TRBD1; V: TRBV19; CDR3: CASSMDRGTYNEQFF; DNA: TGTGCCAGTAGTATGGACAGGGGCACCTACAATGAGCAGTTCTTC
size: -; J: TRBJ2-6; length: 18; D: TRBD1; V: TRBV4-1; CDR3: CASSHTGGKSSGANVLTF; DNA: TGCGCCAGCAGCCATACAGGGGGCAAAAGCTCTGGGGCCAACGTCCTGACTTTC
size: -; J: TRBJ1-1; length: 13; D: TRBD1; V: TRBV14; CDR3: CASSQEFETGWVF; DNA: TGTGCCAGCAGCCAGGAGTTCGAGACAGGGTGGGTTTTT
size: -; J: TRBJ1-2; length: 15; D: -; V: TRBV27; CDR3: CASRPGGGAGYGYTF; DNA: TGTGCCAGCAGGCCTGGGGGGGGCGCGGGCTATGGCTACACCTTC
size: -; J: TRBJ2-2; length: 14; D: TRBD1; V: TRBV7-7; CDR3: CARRDRGVPGELFF; DNA: TGTGCTAGACGAGACAGGGGAGTTCCCGGGGAGCTGTTTTTT
size: -; J: TRBJ2-7; length: 13; D: -; V: TRBV6-5; CDR3: CASGGQRRDEQYF; DNA: TGTGCCAGCGGCGGACAAAGACGAGACGAGCAGTACTTC